What follows describes a single T cell receptor (beta chain). This sample was included in a study of technical replicates of blood from a handful of donors. Generated by immunoSEQ multiplex PCR, the TCRdb table keeps only in-frame clones and is missing some. The sample lists 70,000 to 90,000 clones, around nine tenths occurring once. V gave up 2 bases and J gave up 2 bases, with 10 bases separating them. CDR3 length: 14 amino acids. CDR1 and CDR2 from the germline V gene are GTSNPN and SVGIG (reference sequence). The rearrangement uses TRBV30 and TRBJ1-5; tentatively, D is TRBD1 (5 bases). The sequencing sample was made of T cells isolated from PBMCs. The source is a human donor in good health. The CDR3 DNA is TGTGCCTGGAGTCAGGGTTATGGCAATCAGCCCCAGCATTTT. Translation gives CAWSQGYGNQPQHF.